Listed below are T cell receptor beta chains from one sample, sequenced in a study of blood T cell repertoires in COVID-19. The protocol was immunoSEQ multiplex PCR, while the TCRdb copy is restricted to in-frame clones and leaves out a portion. The table records 200,000 or so clones, roughly nine tenths of them present only once. Sequences were obtained from peripheral blood. These TCRs come from a man aged 65 to 79 with active or convalescent COVID-19. The CDR3 runs from the conserved cysteine through the conserved F or W. Each record gives: J gene, D gene, clone size, V gene, CDR3 DNA, CDR3 protein. The D gene is left open where the match is weak. Clone size is not always given. Where it is, it says once, few, many or a class for expanded clones.

TRBJ2-2	-	-	TRBV5-1	TGCGCCAGCAGCTTTGAACGGGGCACCGGGGAGCTGTTTTTT	CASSFERGTGELFF
TRBJ2-7	-	-	TRBV9	TGTGCCAGCAGCGGCGGGGTCTCCTACGAGCAGTACTTC	CASSGGVSYEQYF
TRBJ1-2	-	-	TRBV20-1	TGCAGTGCTAGAGATCTGGCCGACACCTTC	CSARDLADTF
TRBJ2-2	TRBD1	-	TRBV4-3	TGCGCCAGCAGCCCGGGACAGGGGGGAAGTGCCGGGGAGCTGTTTTTT	CASSPGQGGSAGELFF
TRBJ2-7	-	-	TRBV2	TGTGCCAGCAATCGCCCGGGACTGCAATACGAGCAGTACTTC	CASNRPGLQYEQYF
TRBJ1-2	TRBD1	-	TRBV6-5	TGTGCCAGCAGGGAGAACTCCGGGACAGGGTACGGCTACACCTTC	CASRENSGTGYGYTF
TRBJ2-5	-	-	TRBV19	TGTGCCAGTAGTATAGATTGGCAGGGGACGGAGACCCAGTACTTC	CASSIDWQGTETQYF
TRBJ2-6	-	-	TRBV18	TGTGCCAGCTCACCGAAGGAGGCGGGGGCCAACGTCCTGACTTTC	CASSPKEAGANVLTF
TRBJ1-1	-	-	TRBV27	TGTGCCAGCAGGACTATCGGGGGGCTCACTGAAGCTTTCTTT	CASRTIGGLTEAFF
TRBJ2-2	-	once	TRBV3-1/TRBV3-2	TGTGCCAGCAGCCTGGGCCAGTTCGGCACCGGGGAGCTGTTTTTT	CASSLGQFGTGELFF
TRBJ2-7	-	-	TRBV19	TGTGCCAGTAGTACGGGGTACGAGCAGTACTTC	CASSTGYEQYF
TRBJ1-2	TRBD1	-	TRBV6-2/TRBV6-3	TGTGCCAGCAGTTACGTTGACAGGGCTGGCTACACCTTC	CASSYVDRAGYTF
TRBJ1-1	-	-	TRBV9	TGTGCCAGCAGCGCAACAGCCGGGGAGAACACTGAAGCTTTCTTT	CASSATAGENTEAFF
TRBJ2-5	TRBD1	-	TRBV28	TGTGCCAGCAGTTTGGGAGCCGGGACAGGGGGCCAAGAGACCCAGTACTTC	CASSLGAGTGGQETQYF
TRBJ1-5	TRBD1	-	TRBV18	TGTGCCAGCTCAACCGGGACAGGGAGGATCGATCAGCCCCAGCATTTT	CASSTGTGRIDQPQHF
TRBJ1-5	TRBD1	-	TRBV28	TGTGCCAGCAGTTGGACAGGGGTTAACCAGCCCCAGCATTTT	CASSWTGVNQPQHF
TRBJ1-6	-	-	TRBV11-3	TGTGCCAGCAGAACACAGGGCCGGAATTCACCCCTCCACTTT	CASRTQGRNSPLHF
TRBJ2-1	TRBD2	-	TRBV2	TGTGCCAGCAGTGACCTGGCGGGAGCCATCAATGAGCAGTTCTTC	CASSDLAGAINEQFF
TRBJ1-3	-	-	TRBV7-2	TGTGCCAGCAGCTTAGGCGGGTCGAGCTCTGGAAACACCATATATTTT	CASSLGGSSSGNTIYF
TRBJ2-3	TRBD2	few	TRBV4-3	TGCGCCAGCAGCCCAGCGGGAGGGAGGTCAGATACGCAGTATTTT	CASSPAGGRSDTQYF
TRBJ2-3	TRBD2	-	TRBV5-4	TGTGCCAGCAGCTTGTGGATAGCGGGGAGCACAGATACGCAGTATTTT	CASSLWIAGSTDTQYF
TRBJ2-7	-	-	TRBV7-2	TGTGCCAGCAGCCAACAGGCCCCCTACGAGCAGTACTTC	CASSQQAPYEQYF
TRBJ1-1	-	-	TRBV5-1	TGCGCCAGCAGGATCGAACCGCAGGGCATGAACACTGAAGCTTTCTTT	CASRIEPQGMNTEAFF
TRBJ2-7	-	-	TRBV20-1	TGCAGTGCTAGTGACCTCAGGTACGAGCAGTACTTC	CSASDLRYEQYF
TRBJ2-6	-	-	TRBV5-1	TGCGCCAGCAGCTTGGATGGGGCCTCAGGGGCCAACGTCCTGACTTTC	CASSLDGASGANVLTF
TRBJ2-5	-	-	TRBV7-2	TGTGCCAGCAGCCAAGGCGGTTCTCGAGGGGAGACCCAGTACTTC	CASSQGGSRGETQYF
TRBJ2-1	TRBD1	-	TRBV19	TGTGCCACCAACTCCGGGACAGGGAGGCGAAATGAGCAGTTCTTC	CATNSGTGRRNEQFF
TRBJ2-7	-	-	TRBV21-1	TGTGCCAGCAGCCAGGGCAGGGCCGGAGAGCAGTACTTC	CASSQGRAGEQYF
TRBJ2-3	TRBD2	-	TRBV19	TGTGCCAGTAGTATAGCGGGGGGGACTTATACGCAGTATTTT	CASSIAGGTYTQYF
TRBJ1-6	-	-	TRBV5-1	TGCGCCAGCAGCTTCGGGGGTTCTAATTCACCCCTCCACTTT	CASSFGGSNSPLHF
TRBJ1-2	TRBD1	-	TRBV6-5	TGTGCCAGCAGGGGGACAGGCTATGGCTACACCTTC	CASRGTGYGYTF
TRBJ1-2	-	-	TRBV6-1	TGTGCCAGCAGTGAAGCAGCGGGGGCTGGTGGCTACACCTTC	CASSEAAGAGGYTF
TRBJ2-7	TRBD1	-	TRBV30	TGTGCCTGGAGGAACCCGGGACAGGGGATATTCGAGCAGTACTTC	CAWRNPGQGIFEQYF
TRBJ1-3	-	-	TRBV27	TGTGCCAGCAGGCCCGACAGCTTCTCTGGAAACACCATATATTTT	CASRPDSFSGNTIYF
TRBJ2-7	TRBD1	-	TRBV19	TGTGCCAGTAGTTGGGGGACAGGGGGTCACGAGCAGTACTTC	CASSWGTGGHEQYF
TRBJ1-1	-	once	TRBV11-2	TGTGCCAGCAGTTCGTATACTGAAGCTTTCTTT	CASSSYTEAFF
TRBJ1-3	-	-	TRBV21-1	TGTGCCAGCAGCAAAGCTGGCCGCATCTCTGGAAACACCATATATTTT	CASSKAGRISGNTIYF